The 18 T cell receptor beta chains in this list originate from one sample, sequenced in a study of response to subunit inactivated influenza vaccine (dated by TCRdb to the late 2010s). The protocol used for the library was RT-PCR. The reads were generated on an Illumina HiSeq 2500. Through fastp at Q25 and MiXCR, TCRdb rebuilt clones from the public reads, retaining in-frame beta chains. Rows with a matching CDR3 protein are joined into one entry that keeps the most common DNA and genes. This sample has about half a million distinct CDR3 sequences in its table, and less than 30% of those were observed once. The ten most abundant clones make up about 1.9% of the sample. The source was CD4+ T cells sorted from PBMCs, collected more than 4 days after vaccination. The receptors originated from a man aged 45-65 years who received an inactivated influenza vaccine. Donor details come from another sample of the same person, matched by shared clones.

This clonotype appeared many times. The chain joins TRBV13 to TRBJ2-7, with D hard to call. The germline V gene encodes CDR1 PRHDT and CDR2 FYEKMQ (reference sequence). V dropped 1 base and J dropped 4 bases, with 5 bases sitting between them. This CDR3 region has 12 residues. CDR3 region: CASSLARYEQYF. As DNA, the CDR3 is TGTGCCAGCAGCTTAGCGCGGTACGAGCAGTACTTC. The full variable domain, in which reference TRBV13 and TRBJ2-7 provide the parts outside the CDR3, is AAGVIQSPRHLIKEKRETATLKCYPIPRHDTVYWYQQGPGQDPQFLISFYEKMQSDKGSIPDRFSAQQFSDYHSELNMSSLELGDSALYFCASSLARYEQYFGPGTRLTVT.

A note on this clonotype: One junction end disagrees with the germline gene, perhaps due to a read error. V gene TRBV29-1 combines with J gene TRBJ2-1; 8 bases line up with TRBD1. The CDR3 spans 9 residues. Per the germline V gene, CDR1 is SQVTM and CDR2 is ANQGSEA. CDR3 nucleotides: TGCAGCCCACGGACAGGGCTACTCTTC. It specifies CSPRTGLLF.

This clonotype was picked up a small number of times. The chain is built from TRBV3-1 and TRBJ2-5; possibly TRBD1 for D (6 bases). Germline CDR1 reads LGHDT; CDR2 reads YNNKEL (reference sequence). This CDR3 is built from 15 residues. Trimming cost V 6 bases and J 5 bases, with 19 bases left between them. CDR3 coding DNA: TGTGCCAGCAGGGACGGCAGGGGTATTTCGGAGACCCAGTACTTC. This gives the protein CASRDGRGISETQYF.

CDR3 residues: CASMTEDRKAFF. Written as DNA, the CDR3 is TGTGCCAGCATGACTGAGGATAGAAAAGCTTTCTTT. The gene calls are TRBV28 and TRBJ1-1; D is unresolved. Trimming removed 7 bases from V and 9 bases from J, with 15 bases in between. Germline V CDR1 and CDR2: MDHEN, SYDVKM. CDR3 length: 12 residues.

In its sample, this clonotype was seen a few times. The junction does not match germline at one end; this may be a read error. This chain connects TRBV4-3 to TRBJ2-3; TRBD2 agrees at 9 bases. This CDR3 is 13 amino acids long. The germline V gene encodes CDR1 LGHNA and CDR2 YSLEER. The CDR3 DNA sequence: TGCGCCAGCAGCCCCTGTAGCGGGGGAAAAAGCGATTTT. Translated: CASSPCSGGKSDF.

The CDR3 DNA reads TGTGCCAGCAGCCCCCGACTAGCGGAAGTCTACAATGAGCAGTTCTTC. Translated, it gives CASSPRLAEVYNEQFF. The chain combines TRBV9 with TRBJ2-1, with 9 bases that match TRBD2. The V and J ends lost 4 bases and 3 bases, in that order; junction bases with no gene match: 8. Germline CDR1 is SGDLS and CDR2 is YYNGEE. This CDR3 is 16 amino acids long.

The chain carries TRBV5-1 and TRBJ2-1; TRBD2 agrees at 8 bases. The CDR3 spans 15 residues. CDR1 and CDR2 (germline): SGHRS, YFSETQ. Unmatched junction bases numbered 8, after V lost 6 bases and J lost 3 bases. For the CDR3, the DNA is TGCGCCAGCAAAATACTAGCGGACCTCTACAATGAGCAGTTCTTC. It yields the protein CASKILADLYNEQFF.

The chain carries TRBV7-8 and TRBJ2-1; no definite D call. The CDR3 extends over 14 amino acids. Germline CDR1 is SGHVS and CDR2 is FQNEAQ. Trimming cost V 5 bases and J 2 bases, with 10 bases left between them. CDR3 sequence (DNA): TGTGCCAGCAGCCCTGGCCCAGCCTACAATGAGCAGTTCTTC. This translates into CASSPGPAYNEQFF.

In this sample, this clonotype turned up a few times. This chain connects TRBV3-1 to TRBJ1-2; 7 bases agree with TRBD1. V was clipped by 4 bases and J by 6 bases; unmatched bases: 11. Germline V gives CDR1 LGHDT, CDR2 YNNKEL (reference sequence). This CDR3 is built from 15 residues. The CDR3 nucleotides read TGTGCCAGCAGCCGAGACATCACAGGGGCGGATGGCTACACCTTC. Its translation: CASSRDITGADGYTF.

This clonotype was seen only a few times. This chain uses TRBV18 with TRBJ2-3; 7 bases map to TRBD2. CDR3 length equals 15 residues. V trimming: 3 bases; J trimming: 2 bases; junction bases outside the gene matches: 5. The germline V gene has CDR1 KGHSH and CDR2 LQKENI. The CDR3 region is CASSPQGTITDTQYF. The CDR3 DNA reads as TGTGCCAGCTCACCTCAAGGGACTATCACAGATACGCAGTATTTT.

This clonotype was seen a single time. The V and J genes are TRBV3-1 and TRBJ2-1; 11 nucleotides line up with TRBD1. The J segment lost 8 bases and the V segment lost 4 bases, leaving 4 bases of the junction unmatched. This CDR3 is 14 amino acids long. The V gene's germline CDR1 is LGHDT and CDR2 YNNKEL (reference sequence). Here the CDR3 reads CASSLRTGGDEQFF. For the CDR3, the DNA is TGTGCCAGCAGCCTACGGACAGGGGGCGATGAGCAGTTCTTC.

This clonotype was picked up a small number of times. The V call is TRBV6-2 or TRBV6-3, the J call TRBJ2-7; D is uncertain. This CDR3 contains 12 residues. The germline CDR1 and CDR2 sequences are MNHEY and SVGEGT. Trimming cost V 4 bases and J 3 bases, with 7 bases left between them. In DNA, the CDR3 is TGTGCCAGCAGTTCGGCGGTCTACGAGCAGTACTTC. It specifies CASSSAVYEQYF.

This clonotype was picked up a small number of times. The chain employs TRBV9 and TRBJ2-5; a weak D match, TRBD1 (6 bases). The CDR3 has 15 residues. Germline V gives CDR1 SGDLS, CDR2 YYNGEE. V gave up 3 bases and J gave up 4 bases, with 16 bases separating them. The CDR3: CASSGTTGSAETQYF. As DNA, the CDR3 is TGTGCCAGCAGCGGGACCACAGGGTCAGCAGAGACCCAGTACTTC.

This clonotype occurred a few times. V and J are TRBV30 and TRBJ2-7; D possibly matches TRBD1 or TRBD2 (5 bases each). The CDR3 is made up of 12 amino acids. Germline V CDR1 and CDR2: GTSNPN, SVGIG (reference sequence). Between the trimmed V and J ends, which lost 2 bases and 3 bases, there was a span of 8 bases. The CDR3, as DNA: TGTGCCTGGAGTTGGGGGTACTACGAGCAGTACTTC. Translated, it gives CAWSWGYYEQYF.

This clonotype turned up a few times. V usage is TRBV29-1 and J usage is TRBJ2-3; 9 bases fit TRBD1. V was pared by 5 bases and J by 4 bases, with 10 bases of the junction left unmatched. Per germline, CDR1 SQVTM and CDR2 ANQGSEA. This CDR3 comprises 15 residues. Here the CDR3 reads CSVSQGGQGPDTQYF. In nucleotides, the CDR3 is TGCAGCGTTAGTCAGGGGGGACAGGGCCCAGATACGCAGTATTTT.

This clonotype was detected many times. J is TRBJ2-1 and V is TRBV12-3 or TRBV12-4; 11 positions agree with TRBD2. The CDR3 is made up of 15 amino acids. V lost 6 bases and J lost 5; bases outside the gene matches: 6. The CDR3 bases are TGTGCCAGCAGCTTTACTAGCGGGGGTAACAATGAGCAGTTCTTC. Encoded protein: CASSFTSGGNNEQFF.

V and J are TRBV12-3 or TRBV12-4 and TRBJ2-7; no clear D. The CDR3 extends over 13 amino acids. V was cut by 1 base and J by 3 bases, with 7 bases left in between. The CDR3 reads CASSLDSLYEQYF. Here the CDR3 DNA reads TGTGCCAGCAGTTTAGACAGCCTCTACGAGCAGTACTTC.

This rearrangement joins TRBV20-1 to TRBJ2-7, with D uncertain. Germline CDR1 is DFQATT and CDR2 is SNEGSKA (reference sequence). V was trimmed by 2 bases and J by 3 bases, leaving 14 bases between them. CDR3 length equals 14 residues. The CDR3 reads CSARRTRASYEQYF. The DNA of the CDR3 is TGCAGTGCTAGACGGACCCGAGCCAGCTACGAGCAGTACTTC.